This paragraph covers one TCR beta chain sequence. The J segment lost 11 bases and the V segment lost 0 bases, leaving 14 bases of the junction unmatched. This CDR3 is built from 18 residues. Germline V lookup: CDR1 SGHVS, CDR2 FNYEAQ. This record comes from a study of blood T cell repertoires in COVID-19. Produced via immunoSEQ multiplex PCR; TCRdb's table is partial and in-frame only. The top ten hold less than 15% of the sample, which has approximately 210,000 clones, approximately 78% seen once. This clonotype originated in a woman between 40 and 50 years old with acute or convalescent COVID-19. The V call is TRBV7-6, the J call TRBJ2-3, with TRBD2 matching 13 bases. The material sequenced was peripheral blood. In nucleotides, the CDR3 is TGTGCCAGCAGCTTAGCGCTCGCCCCAGGACTAGCGGGAGCCCAGCAGTATTTT. This gives the protein CASSLALAPGLAGAQQYF.